Reported below is one T cell receptor beta chain. The antigen is not known. Genomic DNA, the template, was used for profiling of the TCR beta VDJ and CDR3. TCRdb re-called the reads through MiXCR, storing one row per CDR3 protein. The top ten hold around 80% of the sample, which has 75,000 to 80,000 distinct CDR3 sequences, under 80% seen once. All patients picked for sequencing had shown, by flow cytometry, an expansion of CD8+CD57+ cells. Every one of the patients had aplastic anemia (severe, acquired). Patient blood was sampled before any therapy had been received. Trimming took off 5 bases at V and 5 bases at J, with 16 bases between the two ends. CDR1 SEHNR and CDR2 FQNEAQ come from the germline V gene (reference sequence). There are 14 residues in the CDR3. These data belong to a study of CD8+CD57+ T cells in acquired aplastic anemia. Study-level points and caveats: Patients and controls were found to share fewer than 35 CD8+ CDR3 sequences.

The clonotype comes from a human donor with aplastic anemia. Input material: sorted CD4+, CD8+, or CD8+CD57+ T cells (not recorded which) from PBMCs. The rearrangement links TRBV7-9 to TRBJ2-7; D not resolved. CDR3 in amino acids: CASSATQGGDEQYF. In DNA form, the CDR3 reads TGTGCCAGCAGCGCAACACAAGGTGGGGACGAGCAGTACTTC.